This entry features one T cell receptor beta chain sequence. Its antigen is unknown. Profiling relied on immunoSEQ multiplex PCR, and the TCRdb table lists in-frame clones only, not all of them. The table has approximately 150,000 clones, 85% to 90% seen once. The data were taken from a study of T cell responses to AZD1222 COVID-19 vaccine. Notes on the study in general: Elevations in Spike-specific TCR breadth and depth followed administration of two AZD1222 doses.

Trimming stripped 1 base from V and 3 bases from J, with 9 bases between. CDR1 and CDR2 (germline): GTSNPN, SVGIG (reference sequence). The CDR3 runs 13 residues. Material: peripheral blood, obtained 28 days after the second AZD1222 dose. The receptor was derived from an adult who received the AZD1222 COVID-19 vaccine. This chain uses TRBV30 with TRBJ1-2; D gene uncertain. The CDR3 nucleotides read TGTGCCTGGAGTGCGGGGATAGACTATGGCTACACCTTC. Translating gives CAWSAGIDYGYTF.